Presented here are 29 T cell receptor beta chains from one specimen sequenced in a study of Graves' ophthalmopathy and Graves' hyperthyroidism. RNA transcripts served as template for amplifying TCR beta CDR3 sequences. First-round RT-PCR used HTBI primers; second-round multiplex PCR followed. TCRdb reprocessed the multiplex PCR reads with MiXCR, giving one entry per CDR3 protein. The table lists hundreds of thousands of distinct CDR3 sequences, approximately 39% of them singletons, with roughly 3.5% in the top ten. What was sequenced was peripheral blood. Receptors originate from an adult man with Graves' ophthalmopathy.

This clonotype was seen more than once but under ten times. An end of the junction differs from the germline gene, which may be a read error. The gene calls are TRBV9 and TRBJ1-2, with D possibly matching TRBD1 (5 bases). Per germline, CDR1 SGDLS and CDR2 YYNGEE. This CDR3 spans 10 amino acids. The DNA for the CDR3 is TGTGCCAGCAGAGGGACTAGCGGAGGCTTC. Translating it yields CASRGTSGGF.

This clonotype was seen repeatedly, ten times or more. The V and J genes are TRBV4-1 and TRBJ2-5; 9 bases map to TRBD1. This CDR3 has 16 amino acids. J gave up 3 bases and V 1 base, and 6 bases lay outside the gene matches. CDR1 MGHRA and CDR2 YSYEKL come from the germline V gene. CDR3 DNA: TGCGCCAGCAGCCAAGGTTTCACAGGGGGCGAAGAGACCCAGTACTTC. Translating gives CASSQGFTGGEETQYF.

The chain employs TRBV20-1 and TRBJ2-7; 10 bases agree with TRBD1. The CDR3 has 15 amino acids. Germline CDR1 reads DFQATT; CDR2 reads SNEGSKA (reference sequence). The ends lost 0 bases at V and 3 bases at J; junction bases unmatched: 5. The CDR3, as DNA: TGCAGTGCTAGAGAAAGACAGGGGGCTGTCTACGAGCAGTACTTC. Translation: CSARERQGAVYEQYF.

This clonotype was counted many times. J is TRBJ2-2 and V is TRBV9; 9 positions agree with TRBD2. V shed 0 bases, J shed 0 bases, and the junction held 3 bases outside the gene matches. Germline CDR1 SGDLS, CDR2 YYNGEE. The CDR3 has 17 amino acids. CDR3 DNA sequence: TGTGCCAGCAGCGTAGAGTCTAGCGGGACGAACACCGGGGAGCTGTTTTTT. This gives the protein CASSVESSGTNTGELFF.

This clonotype showed up many times. The chain has TRBV5-1 and TRBJ2-5; D is possibly TRBD2 (6 bases). V lost 4 bases and J lost 0, with 13 bases in between. CDR3 length: 15 residues. Germline assignment: CDR1 SGHRS and CDR2 YFSETQ. This CDR3 is CASSVDGGDQETQYF. CDR3 nucleotides: TGCGCCAGCAGCGTTGACGGCGGGGACCAAGAGACCCAGTACTTC. Full variable domain (missing parts from reference TRBV5-1 and TRBJ2-5): KAGVTQTPRYLIKTRGQQVTLSCSPISGHRSVSWYQQTPGQGLQFLFEYFSETQRNKGNFPGRFSGRQFSNSRSEMNVSTLELGDSALYLCASSVDGGDQETQYFGPGTRLLVL.

This clonotype was detected many times. The gene calls are TRBV5-5 and TRBJ1-1; unclear D gene. The CDR3 has 12 residues. With 1 base removed from V and 7 bases from J, the gap between germline ends came to 8 bases. Germline CDR1 reads SGHKS; CDR2 reads YYEKEE (reference sequence). This CDR3 reads CASSLLFGEAFF. The CDR3 nucleotides read TGTGCCAGCAGCTTGCTCTTCGGTGAAGCTTTCTTT.

As to this clonotype: Compared with germline, one end of the junction differs, possibly owing to a read error. The V call is TRBV7-9, the J call TRBJ2-2; D possibly corresponds to TRBD2 (5 bases). CDR3 length equals 13 residues. The germline CDR1 and CDR2 sequences are SEHNR and FQNEAQ (reference sequence). CDR3 nucleotides: TGTGCCGGCAGCTTAGCGCCGCAAGGGGAGCTGTTTTTT. It translates to CAGSLAPQGELFF.

This clonotype came up many times. This sequence joins TRBV14 and TRBJ1-5; tentative D call: TRBD1 (5 bases). V dropped 3 bases and J dropped 4 bases, with 7 bases sitting between them. The CDR3 totals 13 residues. CDR1 and CDR2 (germline): SGHDN, FVKESK. The DNA of the CDR3 is TGTGCCAGCAGCCAGGGGCCAAATCAGCCCCAGCATTTT. Encoded protein: CASSQGPNQPQHF.

This clonotype was detected ten times or more. V gene TRBV5-6 combines with J gene TRBJ1-2, with D uncertain. Germline values: CDR1 SGHDT, CDR2 YYEEEE. V lost 6 bases and J 8 bases, leaving 5 bases between the germline ends. This CDR3 contains 9 residues. This CDR3 is CASKVGYTF. In DNA, the CDR3 is TGTGCCAGCAAGGTCGGCTACACCTTC.

V and J are TRBV19 and TRBJ2-2, with a tentative D call TRBD2 (5 bases). V shed 7 bases and J shed 4 bases, with 16 bases lying between them. CDR1 is LNHDA, CDR2 SQIVND, per germline (reference sequence). CDR3 length equals 15 residues. CDR3 loop: CASNRGLGVTGELFF. In DNA, the CDR3 is TGTGCCAGTAACCGCGGGTTAGGAGTCACCGGGGAGCTGTTTTTT.

This rearrangement joins TRBV7-9 to TRBJ1-1; tentative D call: TRBD1 (6 bases). Trimming left V 8 bases short and J 1 base short, with 14 bases between. Germline CDR1 is SEHNR and CDR2 is FQNEAQ (reference sequence). The CDR3 is 14 amino acids. Written as DNA, the CDR3 is TGTGCCAGCGTACGGGGGGCACCGAACACTGAAGCTTTCTTT. Protein product: CASVRGAPNTEAFF.

Ten or more counts support this clonotype. The rearrangement links TRBV12-3 or TRBV12-4 to TRBJ2-2, with no clear D. The CDR3 contains 11 residues. V dropped 3 bases and J dropped 7 bases, with 3 bases sitting between them. CDR3 coding DNA: TGTGCCAGCAGTTTGTTCGGGGAGCTGTTTTTT. It yields the protein CASSLFGELFF.

Ten or more counts support this clonotype. The rearrangement joins TRBV24-1 to TRBJ1-6; perhaps TRBD1 as D (6 bases). The CDR3 spans 19 residues. V lost 2 bases, J lost 1 base, and 17 bases lay in between. CDR1 is KGHDR, CDR2 SFDVKD, per germline. The CDR3 reads CATSDSFLQGRSYNSPLHF. DNA for the CDR3: TGTGCCACCAGTGATTCCTTTCTGCAGGGGAGGTCCTATAATTCACCCCTCCACTTT.

This clonotype was counted many times. This chain connects TRBV10-3 to TRBJ1-5; D may be TRBD1 (6 bases). The V and J ends lost 3 bases and 3 bases respectively, with 9 bases between them. This CDR3 spans 14 amino acids. Germline V gene lookup returns CDR1 ENHRY and CDR2 SYGVKD. The CDR3 DNA is TGTGCCATCAGTGAAGCAGGGGCCAATCAGCCCCAGCATTTT. This gives the protein CAISEAGANQPQHF.

This clonotype was recorded many times. V gene TRBV19 combines with J gene TRBJ1-2; D remains unclear. The V end was cut by 1 base, the J end by 1 base, with 7 bases between. Per germline, CDR1 LNHDA and CDR2 SQIVND (reference sequence). The length of the CDR3 is 14 residues. The CDR3 bases are TGTGCCAGTAGTATAGGGGCGTTTAACTATGGCTACACCTTC. It codes for CASSIGAFNYGYTF.

This clonotype was seen ten or more times. This chain joins TRBV20-1 and TRBJ2-7; D gene ambiguous. The CDR3 length is 11 residues. V lost 5 bases and J 2 bases, leaving 7 bases between the germline ends. The germline V gene has CDR1 DFQATT and CDR2 SNEGSKA (reference sequence). The CDR3 loop reads CSARSTYEQYF. The CDR3 DNA sequence: TGCAGTGCTCGTTCTACCTACGAGCAGTACTTC.

The chain uses TRBV2 and TRBJ1-6, with TRBD1 matching 11 bases. The CDR3 spans 17 residues. Per the germline V gene, CDR1 is SNHLY and CDR2 is FYNNEI. The V gene end was trimmed by 6 bases and the J gene end by 4 bases; junction bases not matched to a gene: 8. CDR3 DNA: TGTGCCAGCAGGGACAGGGGGCTCGGAAGATATAATTCACCCCTCCACTTT. It yields the protein CASRDRGLGRYNSPLHF. Drawing the rest from reference TRBV2 and TRBJ1-6, the complete variable domain is EPEVTQTPSHQVTQMGQEVILRCVPISNHLYFYWYRQILGQKVEFLVSFYNNEISEKSEIFDDQFSVERPDGSNFTLKIRSTKLEDSAMYFCASRDRGLGRYNSPLHFGNGTRLTVT.

Only a few counts were recorded for this clonotype. The CDR3 nucleotides read TGTGCCAGCAGAAGGGGTGAAGATGGCTACACCTTC. Protein product: CASRRGEDGYTF. The V gene is TRBV27, the J gene TRBJ1-2, with a possible D match to TRBD1 (5 bases). CDR3 size: 12 residues. The V and J ends lost 6 bases and 6 bases respectively, with 11 bases between them. Germline CDR1 MNHEY, CDR2 SMNVEV (reference sequence).

There are many counts of this clonotype. The CDR3 DNA reads as TGTGCCAGTAGTCCTGGACAGGGCCCCCAGCCCCAGCATTTT. Translation: CASSPGQGPQPQHF. V gene TRBV19 combines with J gene TRBJ1-5; 8 nucleotides agree with TRBD1. V lost 5 bases to trimming and J lost 7 bases; unmatched junction nucleotides: 7. There are 14 residues in the CDR3. Germline CDR1 LNHDA, CDR2 SQIVND (reference sequence).

This clonotype was counted a few times. The gene calls are TRBV29-1 and TRBJ2-1; 7 bases are a match to TRBD2. The CDR3 is made up of 14 amino acids. Germline-derived CDR1 and CDR2 are SQVTM and ANQGSEA. V lost 2 bases and J lost 4; bases outside the gene matches: 5. Here the CDR3 DNA reads TGCAGCGTTGAACCAGGGAGGGTATACAATGAGCAGTTCTTC. It yields the protein CSVEPGRVYNEQFF.

With regard to this clonotype: Being one base from a much bigger clone, this may be a read error. The chain recombines TRBV7-2 with TRBJ1-1; 8 bases line up with TRBD1. Germline V gene lookup returns CDR1 SGHTA and CDR2 FQGNSA. The CDR3 runs to 13 residues. The CDR3 loop reads CATTDRESTEALF. DNA of the CDR3: TGTGCCACCACGGACAGGGAGAGCACTGAAGCTCTCTTT.

CDR3 loop: CASSESMGTVSYEQYF. The DNA for the CDR3 is TGTGCCAGCAGTGAATCCATGGGGACAGTATCCTACGAGCAGTACTTC. The chain couples TRBV25-1 to TRBJ2-7, with TRBD1 matching over 7 bases. J gave up 1 base and V 1 base, and 7 bases lay outside the gene matches. The germline CDR1 and CDR2 sequences are MGHDK and SYGVNS. The CDR3 runs 16 residues.

This clonotype was counted ten times or more. The J gene is TRBJ1-5, the V gene TRBV7-9, with a possible D match to TRBD1 (5 bases). Trimming left V 5 bases short and J 3 bases short, with 14 bases between. The CDR3 length is 15 residues. CDR1 and CDR2 from the germline V gene are SEHNR and FQNEAQ (reference sequence). The CDR3 DNA reads TGTGCCAGCAGCCCGGGACCTCACCTCAATCAGCCCCAGCATTTT. It translates to CASSPGPHLNQPQHF.

This clonotype was counted at least ten times. The chain links TRBV9 to TRBJ1-3, with D unresolved. V was clipped by 1 base and J by 4 bases, with 12 bases between them. The CDR3 has 15 residues. Germline V gene lookup returns CDR1 SGDLS and CDR2 YYNGEE. In nucleotides, the CDR3 is TGTGCCAGCAGCGTATCGGGTGACATCGGAAACACCATATATTTT. Its protein product is CASSVSGDIGNTIYF.

This chain uses TRBV7-8 with TRBJ1-1; TRBD1 matches 8 bases. With 5 bases clipped from V and 2 bases from J, the junction kept 10 bases outside the gene matches. There are 16 residues in the CDR3. Germline V gene sequence: CDR1 SGHVS, CDR2 FQNEAQ. The CDR3 DNA reads as TGTGCCAGCAGCACACCGGGGACAGGCCAAAACACTGAAGCTTTCTTT. This translates into CASSTPGTGQNTEAFF.

On this clonotype itself: A clone one base away is much larger, so this may be a read error. The CDR3, as DNA: TGTGTCAGCAGCTTAAATCCCTATGGCTACACCTTC. Amino acid sequence: CVSSLNPYGYTF. V gene TRBV7-2 combines with J gene TRBJ1-2; D not resolved. This CDR3 contains 12 residues. Germline values: CDR1 SGHTA, CDR2 FQGNSA.

The chain combines TRBV3-2 with TRBJ1-2; TRBD1 reflects the table's D call only, with no check against the DNA. TRBV3-2 represents a pseudogene. The CDR3 runs to 15 residues. CDR3 DNA: TGTGCCAGCAGCCAAACCCCAGGGGGCGACTATGGCTACACCTTC. It is translated as CASSQTPGGDYGYTF.

This clonotype was counted ten times or more. This chain uses TRBV6-1 with TRBJ1-6; D unclear. Per the germline V gene, CDR1 is MNHNS and CDR2 is SASEGT. Trimming removed 3 bases at V and 8 bases at J, with 11 bases between. The CDR3 length is 14 residues. The CDR3: CASSEWPTDSPLHF. In DNA, the CDR3 is TGTGCCAGCAGTGAGTGGCCAACCGATTCACCCCTCCACTTT.

This clonotype was counted between two and nine times. The chain joins TRBV5-6 to TRBJ1-6, with 10 nucleotides matching TRBD1. The CDR3 spans 15 residues. Unmatched junction bases numbered 5, after V lost 2 bases and J lost 9 bases. Germline V CDR1 and CDR2: SGHDT, YYEEEE. The CDR3 reads CASSLIGDRGSPLHF. In DNA form, the CDR3 reads TGTGCCAGCAGCTTAATTGGGGACAGGGGTTCACCCCTCCACTTT.